Shown below are 9 T cell receptor beta chains from a single sample sequenced in a study of response to subunit inactivated influenza vaccine. TCRdb fed the RT-PCR reads into MiXCR, producing one record per CDR3 protein. The repertoire holds roughly 790,000 distinct CDR3 sequences, with 21% as singletons. The starting material was PBMCs from blood, obtained 4 to 6 days after vaccination. The receptors were sampled from a man aged 45-65 years who received an inactivated influenza vaccine.

A few counts support this clonotype. The chain links TRBV12-3 or TRBV12-4 to TRBJ2-3, with a tentative D call TRBD1 (5 bases). This CDR3 has 16 amino acids. Trimming took 2 bases from V and 2 from J, leaving 14 bases between them. CDR3 residues: CASSLSAQGYTDTQYF. Written as DNA, the CDR3 is TGTGCCAGCAGTTTATCGGCCCAGGGCTACACAGATACGCAGTATTTT.

The CDR3, as DNA: TGCGCCAGCAGCCATCTCCAGGCGAAGGGCCACGAGCAGTACTTC. Translated: CASSHLQAKGHEQYF. This chain connects TRBV4-3 to TRBJ2-7; D is undetermined. The CDR3 totals 15 residues. Germline-derived CDR1 and CDR2 are LGHNA and YSLEER. Trimming removed 3 bases at V and 5 bases at J, with 17 bases between.

The chain has TRBV3-1 and TRBJ1-1; D is unclear. This CDR3 spans 13 amino acids. Trimming cost V 1 base and J 0 bases, with 3 bases left between them. Germline V gene sequence: CDR1 LGHDT, CDR2 YNNKEL (reference sequence). The CDR3 is CASSQVLNTEAFF. The CDR3 coding sequence is TGTGCCAGCAGCCAAGTCCTGAACACTGAAGCTTTCTTT.

This clonotype was counted at least ten times. The V gene is TRBV7-8, the J gene TRBJ2-7; TRBD2 agrees at 8 bases. The CDR3 runs 13 residues. J gave up 5 bases and V 9 bases, and 9 bases lay outside the gene matches. Germline CDR1 SGHVS, CDR2 FQNEAQ. The CDR3 nucleotides are TGTGCCAGTATAGCGGGATTCAACAACGAGCAGTACTTC. It encodes CASIAGFNNEQYF.

This sequence joins TRBV29-1 and TRBJ1-4; 7 bases are a match to TRBD1. CDR1 SQVTM and CDR2 ANQGSEA come from the germline V gene. V shed 5 bases and J 3 bases; nucleotides not matched to a gene: 9. CDR3 size: 15 residues. The CDR3 reads CSVSRTGQPNEKLFF. For the CDR3, the DNA is TGCAGCGTTAGTCGTACGGGACAGCCTAATGAAAAACTGTTTTTT.

The rearrangement joins TRBV7-8 to TRBJ2-5; D possibly corresponds to TRBD2 (6 bases). With 2 bases removed from V and 1 base from J, the gap between germline ends came to 11 bases. CDR3 length: 15 amino acids. Germline assignment: CDR1 SGHVS and CDR2 FQNEAQ. DNA of the CDR3: TGTGCCAGCAGCTTACGAGGGCGGGGCCAAGAGACCCAGTACTTC. Amino acids: CASSLRGRGQETQYF.

This chain connects TRBV20-1 to TRBJ2-6; D gene unclear. This CDR3 region has 14 residues. Germline CDR1 and CDR2: DFQATT and SNEGSKA (reference sequence). The germline V and J ends were trimmed by 0 bases and 0 bases, with 3 bases remaining between them. The CDR3 reads CSARDVSGANVLTF. Here the CDR3 DNA reads TGCAGTGCTAGAGACGTCTCTGGGGCCAACGTCCTGACTTTC.

The rearrangement uses TRBV19 and TRBJ1-5; no definite D call. V was cut by 1 base and J by 2 bases, with 9 bases left in between. The germline CDR1 and CDR2 sequences are LNHDA and SQIVND (reference sequence). The CDR3 is made up of 15 amino acids. The CDR3 reads CASSIVRAGNQPQHF. For the CDR3, the DNA is TGTGCCAGTAGTATAGTACGGGCGGGCAATCAGCCCCAGCATTTT.

This clonotype has just a few counts. The genes are TRBV7-3 and TRBJ2-1; D may be TRBD1 or TRBD2 (5 bases each). Trimming cost V 2 bases and J 5 bases, with 10 bases left between them. CDR3 length equals 14 residues. Germline V CDR1 and CDR2: SGHTA, FQGTGA. The CDR3 nucleotides are TGTGCCAGCAGCTTAGGACACGGGAACAATGAGCAGTTCTTC. This encodes CASSLGHGNNEQFF.